A single sample is the source of the 22 T cell receptor beta chains below, sequenced in a study of blood T cell repertoires in COVID-19. Using immunoSEQ multiplex PCR, the repertoire was profiled, and TCRdb retains in-frame clones only, with some absent. The table includes fewer than 250,000 clones, about 85% detected once. The sample consisted of peripheral blood. All receptors come from a man in his 60s with COVID-19, enrolled during active disease.

The chain couples TRBV7-2 to TRBJ2-7; maybe TRBD1 (6 bases). Germline loops: CDR1 SGHTA, CDR2 FQGNSA. This CDR3 comprises 13 residues. V was clipped by 5 bases and J by 5 bases, with 13 bases between them. The CDR3 here is CASSKTGMDEQYF. Here the CDR3 DNA reads TGTGCCAGCAGCAAGACAGGAATGGACGAGCAGTACTTC.

This chain connects TRBV7-9 to TRBJ2-3; 12 bases agree with TRBD2. V trimming: 7 bases; J trimming: 4 bases; junction bases outside the gene matches: 6. The CDR3 consists of 15 residues. Germline lookup yields CDR1 SEHNR and CDR2 FQNEAQ (reference sequence). In DNA, the CDR3 is TGTGCCAGCACACAACGGACTAGCGGGGCAGATACGCAGTATTTT. The encoded protein is CASTQRTSGADTQYF.

The genes are TRBV3-1 (or the pseudogene TRBV3-2) and TRBJ2-7; 7 nucleotides line up with TRBD1. V was clipped by 0 bases and J by 6 bases; unmatched bases: 11. This CDR3 has 16 amino acids. Germline V gene data show CDR1 as LGHDT and CDR2 as YNNKEL (reference sequence). CDR3: CASSQDLFTGVGEQYF. The CDR3 bases are TGTGCCAGCAGCCAAGATTTGTTTACAGGGGTCGGCGAGCAGTACTTC.

The genes are TRBV30 and TRBJ1-3, with TRBD1 as a possible D gene (6 bases). The CDR3 spans 15 residues. Germline values: CDR1 GTSNPN, CDR2 SVGIG (reference sequence). The germline V and J ends were trimmed by 3 bases and 2 bases, with 14 bases remaining between them. The CDR3 here is CAWSPRGFPGNTIYF. CDR3 bases: TGTGCCTGGAGCCCTAGGGGGTTTCCTGGAAACACCATATATTTT.

CDR3 protein: CASRRGQGNGYTF. CDR3 coding DNA: TGTGCCAGCAGAAGGGGACAGGGGAATGGCTACACCTTC. The rearrangement uses TRBV12-3 or TRBV12-4 and TRBJ1-2; TRBD1 matches at 10 bases. Trimming removed 6 bases from V and 6 bases from J; junction bases left unmatched: 4. CDR3 length: 13 amino acids.

The gene calls are TRBV5-1 and TRBJ1-4, with D unclear. The CDR3 is 15 residues long. CDR1 is SGHRS, CDR2 YFSETQ, per germline. Between the trimmed V and J ends, which lost 4 bases and 6 bases, there was a span of 16 bases. The CDR3 bases are TGCGCCAGCAGCCCTGGAGGAGGGTCGTATGAAAAACTGTTTTTT. Encoded protein: CASSPGGGSYEKLFF.

This clone occurred once. The chain links TRBV7-3 to TRBJ2-1; maybe TRBD2 (5 bases). The CDR3 totals 12 residues. CDR1 and CDR2 from the germline V gene are SGHTA and FQGTGA. Trimming pared 3 bases from V and 10 bases from J, leaving 10 bases between. The CDR3: CASSFGGPEQFF. CDR3 bases: TGTGCCAGCAGCTTCGGAGGACCCGAGCAGTTCTTC.

As to this clone: The junction and the germline gene differ at one end; a read error may be behind it. The chain combines TRBV7-9 with TRBJ2-1; unclear D gene. CDR3 length: 13 amino acids. Germline V CDR1 and CDR2: SEHNR, FQNEAQ (reference sequence). CDR3 DNA: TGTGCCAGCAGCTTAGGTTCCTTCAATGAGCAGTTCTTC. It is translated as CASSLGSFNEQFF.

This rearrangement joins TRBV5-1 to TRBJ1-2, with 11 nucleotides matching TRBD1. CDR1 and CDR2 from the germline V gene are SGHRS and YFSETQ. V shed 4 bases and J 7 bases; nucleotides not matched to a gene: 6. The CDR3 runs to 14 residues. The CDR3 sequence: CASSTDRGHGGYTF. The DNA for the CDR3 is TGCGCCAGCAGCACGGACAGGGGGCATGGTGGCTACACCTTC.

The chain combines TRBV24-1 with TRBJ1-3; D might be TRBD1 (5 bases). Germline V gene data show CDR1 as KGHDR and CDR2 as SFDVKD. V lost 9 bases and J 0 bases, leaving 14 bases between the germline ends. The CDR3 is 15 residues long. The CDR3 DNA reads TGTGCCACCGGGGGGGGGAGTGACTCTGGAAACACCATATATTTT. The encoded protein is CATGGGSDSGNTIYF.

J is TRBJ2-5 and V is TRBV7-9; 7 nucleotides align to TRBD1. Unmatched junction bases numbered 3, after V lost 4 bases and J lost 1 base. The CDR3 sequence is 14 residues long. Germline values: CDR1 SEHNR, CDR2 FQNEAQ (reference sequence). The CDR3 loop is CASSSGQAQETQYF. DNA of the CDR3: TGTGCCAGCAGCTCCGGACAGGCCCAAGAGACCCAGTACTTC.

The chain recombines TRBV5-4 with TRBJ2-1; D is perhaps TRBD2 (6 bases). Germline assignment: CDR1 SGHNT and CDR2 YYREEE (reference sequence). The CDR3 is 15 residues long. V lost 4 bases and J lost 2, with 13 bases in between. CDR3 in amino acids: CASSGRDWAYNEQFF. DNA for the CDR3: TGTGCCAGCAGCGGACGGGACTGGGCCTACAATGAGCAGTTCTTC.

The CDR3 sequence: CASSQPGQATEAFF. The CDR3 DNA is TGTGCCAGCAGCCAACCGGGACAGGCCACTGAAGCTTTCTTT. The gene calls are TRBV3-1 (or the pseudogene TRBV3-2) and TRBJ1-1; 8 nucleotides line up with TRBD1. J gave up 4 bases and V 2 bases, and 3 bases lay outside the gene matches. Germline V gene sequence: CDR1 LGHDT, CDR2 YNNKEL (reference sequence). The CDR3 totals 14 residues.

The chain carries TRBV27 and TRBJ2-2; 7 nucleotides align to TRBD2. CDR3 length: 14 residues. The V gene's germline CDR1 is MNHEY and CDR2 SMNVEV (reference sequence). V gave up 8 bases and J gave up 5 bases; unmatched junction bases: 8. This chain's CDR3 is CASSPARETGELFF. CDR3 sequence (DNA): TGTGCCAGCTCCCCTGCGCGGGAGACCGGGGAGCTGTTTTTT.

CDR3: CASSAPGLSNTEAFF. The CDR3 DNA follows: TGTGCCAGCAGCGCTCCGGGACTCTCGAACACTGAAGCTTTCTTT. The chain recombines TRBV3-1 (or the pseudogene TRBV3-2) with TRBJ1-1, with a possible D match to TRBD1 (5 bases). The CDR3 runs to 15 residues. The V end lost 5 bases, the J end lost 1 base, and 14 bases lay between the germline ends. From germline, CDR1 is LGHDT and CDR2 YNNKEL (reference sequence).

The J gene is TRBJ2-7, the V gene TRBV10-1; D perhaps matches TRBD1 (6 bases). V lost 6 bases, J lost 3 bases, and 12 bases lay in between. The CDR3 runs to 13 residues. Germline V gives CDR1 WNHNN, CDR2 SYGVQD (reference sequence). The CDR3 bases are TGCGCCAGCAGCGTGACAGGATTCTACGAGCAGTACTTC. Its protein is CASSVTGFYEQYF.

The chain employs TRBV6-2 or TRBV6-3 and TRBJ1-1; 7 bases match TRBD1. CDR1 MNHEY and CDR2 SVGEGT come from the germline V gene. V was clipped by 4 bases and J by 3 bases; unmatched bases: 8. CDR3 length: 15 residues. DNA of the CDR3: TGTGCCAGCAGTTCCTACCTACAGGGGCACACTGAAGCTTTCTTT. Protein sequence: CASSSYLQGHTEAFF.

The chain recombines TRBV18 with TRBJ1-2; TRBD1 agrees at 9 bases. Trimming at V came to 3 bases and at J to 4 bases, leaving 9 bases not matched to a gene. Germline CDR1 and CDR2: KGHSH and LQKENI. This CDR3 is 16 amino acids long. CDR3: CASSPSSGQGPYGYTF. As DNA, the CDR3 is TGTGCCAGCTCACCCTCCAGTGGACAGGGGCCCTATGGCTACACCTTC.

The chain has TRBV27 and TRBJ2-2; 10 bases align to TRBD2. The V gene end was trimmed by 2 bases and the J gene end by 6 bases; junction bases not matched to a gene: 9. The CDR3 is 17 residues long. Germline-derived CDR1 and CDR2 are MNHEY and SMNVEV (reference sequence). CDR3 nucleotide sequence: TGTGCCAGCAGTTTAGGGGGTCCTAGCGGGGGATCCGGGGAGCTGTTTTTT. This codes for CASSLGGPSGGSGELFF.

This clone was counted only a few times. This chain uses TRBV30 with TRBJ1-5, with 8 positions matching TRBD1. CDR1 GTSNPN and CDR2 SVGIG come from the germline V gene (reference sequence). This CDR3 has 16 amino acids. V was pared by 1 base and J by 4 bases, with 9 bases of the junction left unmatched. This CDR3 is CAWSAGTGLFNQPQHF. The CDR3 nucleotides are TGTGCCTGGAGTGCGGGGACAGGACTTTTTAATCAGCCCCAGCATTTT.

The chain carries TRBV5-4 and TRBJ2-7; 11 bases fit TRBD1. The CDR3 runs 15 residues. Germline V gene data show CDR1 as SGHNT and CDR2 as YYREEE (reference sequence). Trimming took 4 bases from V and 4 from J; bases not matched to a gene: 7. CDR3 bases: TGTGCCAGCAGCCCGCTCGGGACAGGGGGATACGAGCAGTACTTC. Amino acid sequence: CASSPLGTGGYEQYF.

The chain has TRBV30 and TRBJ1-1; D is perhaps TRBD1 (6 bases). This CDR3 comprises 13 residues. V lost 2 bases, J lost 5 bases, and 12 bases lay in between. Germline CDR1 GTSNPN, CDR2 SVGIG (reference sequence). The CDR3 protein is CAWSFRGGTEAFF. The CDR3 DNA reads TGTGCCTGGAGTTTCAGAGGGGGAACTGAAGCTTTCTTT.